This T cell receptor (beta chain) originates from a study of cytomegalovirus exposure and HLA in healthy donors. Repertoires were generated with immunoSEQ multiplex PCR, while TCRdb's copy carries only in-frame clones and drops some. The sample holds about 68,000 clones; roughly nine tenths are singletons and the top ten take just over 3%. V dropped 3 bases and J dropped 1 base, with 8 bases sitting between them. Germline values: CDR1 MNHEY, CDR2 SMNVEV (reference sequence). CDR3 length equals 14 residues. This chain links TRBV27 with TRBJ2-3; perhaps TRBD1 as D (6 bases). Source material: PBMCs. This TCR was recovered from a man younger than 35 in good health and CMV-seronegative. CDR3 protein: CASSFRTGTDTQYF. CDR3 coding DNA: TGTGCCAGCAGTTTTCGGACAGGCACAGATACGCAGTATTTT.